This T cell receptor beta chain is from a study of human T cells and chemical hapten exposure. Across the study: Mostly female patients had alopecia areata, totalis or universalis.

In TCRdb, the RACE reads were re-called with MiXCR into one record per CDR3 protein. Of some 80,000 distinct CDR3 sequences listed, approximately 10% were seen once; the top ten hold roughly 1.6%. Time point of the sample: patch test 2, 6 weeks after DPC sensitization. Described treatment: therapeutic diphenylcyclopropenone sensitization with weekly scalp DPC. This TCR was sampled from a man aged 18-30 years with alopecia areata. Some clones in this sample may be carry-over from other donors' samples. The source was whole blood, collected in connection with sensitization to the hapten diphenylcyclopropenone (DPC).

Here the CDR3 reads CATSDASGAQETQYF. CDR3 sequence (DNA): TGTGCCACCAGTGATGCAAGCGGGGCCCAAGAGACCCAGTACTTC. The chain combines TRBV24-1 with TRBJ2-5; 7 bases are a match to TRBD2. Looked up from germline, CDR1 is KGHDR and CDR2 is SFDVKD. There are 15 residues in the CDR3. V was clipped by 3 bases and J by 1 base; unmatched bases: 4.